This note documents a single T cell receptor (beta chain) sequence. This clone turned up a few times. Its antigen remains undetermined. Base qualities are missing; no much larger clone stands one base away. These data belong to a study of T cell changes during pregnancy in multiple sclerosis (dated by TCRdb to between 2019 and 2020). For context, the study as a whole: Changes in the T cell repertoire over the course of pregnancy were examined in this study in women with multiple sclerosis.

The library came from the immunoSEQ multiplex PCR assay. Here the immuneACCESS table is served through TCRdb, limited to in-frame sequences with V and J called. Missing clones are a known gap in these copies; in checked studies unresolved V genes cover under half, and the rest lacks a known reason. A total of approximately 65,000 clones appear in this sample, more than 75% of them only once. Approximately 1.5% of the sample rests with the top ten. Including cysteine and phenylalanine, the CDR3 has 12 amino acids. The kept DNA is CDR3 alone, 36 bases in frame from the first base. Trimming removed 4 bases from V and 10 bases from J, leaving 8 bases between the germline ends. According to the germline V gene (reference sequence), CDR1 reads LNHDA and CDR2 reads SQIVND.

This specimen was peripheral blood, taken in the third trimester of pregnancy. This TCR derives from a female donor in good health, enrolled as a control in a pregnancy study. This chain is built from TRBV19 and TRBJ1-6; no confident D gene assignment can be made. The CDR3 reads CASSTARSPLHF. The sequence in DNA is TGTGCCAGTAGTACCGCTAGATCACCCCTCCACTTT.